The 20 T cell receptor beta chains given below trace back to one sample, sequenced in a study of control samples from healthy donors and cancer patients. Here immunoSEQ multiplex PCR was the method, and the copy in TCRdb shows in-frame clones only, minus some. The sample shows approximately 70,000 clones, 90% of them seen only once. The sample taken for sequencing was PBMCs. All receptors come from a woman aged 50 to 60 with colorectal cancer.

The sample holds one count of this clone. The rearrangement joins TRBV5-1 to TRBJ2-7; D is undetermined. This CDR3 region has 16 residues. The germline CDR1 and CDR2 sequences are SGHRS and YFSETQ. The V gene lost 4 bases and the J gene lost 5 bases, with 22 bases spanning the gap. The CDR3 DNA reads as TGCGCCAGCAGCCCGGGTGGAAATTCTTTAGTAAACGAGCAGTACTTC. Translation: CASSPGGNSLVNEQYF.

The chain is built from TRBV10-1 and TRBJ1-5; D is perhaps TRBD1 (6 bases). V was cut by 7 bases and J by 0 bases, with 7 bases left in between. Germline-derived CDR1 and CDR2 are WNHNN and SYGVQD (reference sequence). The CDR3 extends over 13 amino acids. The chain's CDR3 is CASKQGSNQPQHF. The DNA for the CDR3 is TGCGCCAGCAAACAGGGTAGCAATCAGCCCCAGCATTTT.

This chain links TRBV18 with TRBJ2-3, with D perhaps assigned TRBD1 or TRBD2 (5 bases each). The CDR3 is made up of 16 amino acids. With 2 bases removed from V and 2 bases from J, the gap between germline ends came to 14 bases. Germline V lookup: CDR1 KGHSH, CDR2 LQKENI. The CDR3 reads CASSPGTGPNTDTQYF. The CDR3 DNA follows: TGTGCCAGCTCACCAGGAACGGGACCCAACACAGATACGCAGTATTTT.

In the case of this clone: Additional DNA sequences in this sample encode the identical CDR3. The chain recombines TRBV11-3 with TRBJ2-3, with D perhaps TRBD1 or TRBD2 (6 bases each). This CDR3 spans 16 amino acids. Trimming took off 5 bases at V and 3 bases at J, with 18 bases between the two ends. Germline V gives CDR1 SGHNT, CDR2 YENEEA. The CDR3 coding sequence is TGTGCCAGCAGCCAGAGGGGGAGCGGAGGGACAGATACGCAGTATTTT. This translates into CASSQRGSGGTDTQYF.

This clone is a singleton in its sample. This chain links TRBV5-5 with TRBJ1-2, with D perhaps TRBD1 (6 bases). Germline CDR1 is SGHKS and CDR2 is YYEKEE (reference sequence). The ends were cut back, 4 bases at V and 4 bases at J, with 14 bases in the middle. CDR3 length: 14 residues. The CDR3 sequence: CASSVWDTTYGYTF. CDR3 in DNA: TGTGCCAGCAGCGTCTGGGACACGACCTATGGCTACACCTTC.

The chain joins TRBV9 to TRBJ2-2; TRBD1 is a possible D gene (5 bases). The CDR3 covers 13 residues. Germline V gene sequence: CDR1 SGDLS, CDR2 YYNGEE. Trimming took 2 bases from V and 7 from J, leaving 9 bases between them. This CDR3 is CASSVRGFGELFF. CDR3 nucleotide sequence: TGTGCCAGCAGCGTTAGGGGTTTCGGGGAGCTGTTTTTT.

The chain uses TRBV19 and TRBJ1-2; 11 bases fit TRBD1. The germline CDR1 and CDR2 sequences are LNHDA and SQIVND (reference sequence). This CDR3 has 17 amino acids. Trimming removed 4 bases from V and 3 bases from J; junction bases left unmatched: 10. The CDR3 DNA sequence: TGTGCCAGTAGTACTTTATTTCCGGGACAGGGGGACTATGGCTACACCTTC. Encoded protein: CASSTLFPGQGDYGYTF.

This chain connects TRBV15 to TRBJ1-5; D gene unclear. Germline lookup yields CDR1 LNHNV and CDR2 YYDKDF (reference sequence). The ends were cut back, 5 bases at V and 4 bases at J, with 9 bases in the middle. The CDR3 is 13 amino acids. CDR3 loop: CATSSARNQPQHF. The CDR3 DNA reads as TGTGCCACCAGCTCGGCCAGAAATCAGCCCCAGCATTTT.

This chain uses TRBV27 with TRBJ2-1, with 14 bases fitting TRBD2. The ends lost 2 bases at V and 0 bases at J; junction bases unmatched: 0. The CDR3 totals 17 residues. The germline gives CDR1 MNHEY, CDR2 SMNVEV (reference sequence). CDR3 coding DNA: TGTGCCAGCAGTTTAGGGACTAGCGGGAGCTCCTACAATGAGCAGTTCTTC. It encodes CASSLGTSGSSYNEQFF.

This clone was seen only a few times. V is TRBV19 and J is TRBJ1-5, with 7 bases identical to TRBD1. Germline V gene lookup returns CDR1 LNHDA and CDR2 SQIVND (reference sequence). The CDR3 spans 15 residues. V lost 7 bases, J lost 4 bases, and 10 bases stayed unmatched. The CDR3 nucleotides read TGTGCCAGTAACGACAGGGCGGGAGGAAATCAGCCCCAGCATTTT. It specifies CASNDRAGGNQPQHF.

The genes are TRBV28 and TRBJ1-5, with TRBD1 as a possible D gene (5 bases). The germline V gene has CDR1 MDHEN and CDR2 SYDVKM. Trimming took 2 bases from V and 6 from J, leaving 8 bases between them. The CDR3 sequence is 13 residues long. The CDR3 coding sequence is TGTGCCAGCAGTTTACAGGGAGGTCAGCCCCAGCATTTT. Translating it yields CASSLQGGQPQHF.

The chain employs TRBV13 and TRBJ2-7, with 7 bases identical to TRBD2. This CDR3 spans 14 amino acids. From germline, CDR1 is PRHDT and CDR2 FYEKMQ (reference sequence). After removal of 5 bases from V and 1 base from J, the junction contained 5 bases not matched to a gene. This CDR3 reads CASSEAGESYEQYF. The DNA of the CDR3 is TGTGCCAGCAGCGAGGCGGGGGAGTCCTACGAGCAGTACTTC.

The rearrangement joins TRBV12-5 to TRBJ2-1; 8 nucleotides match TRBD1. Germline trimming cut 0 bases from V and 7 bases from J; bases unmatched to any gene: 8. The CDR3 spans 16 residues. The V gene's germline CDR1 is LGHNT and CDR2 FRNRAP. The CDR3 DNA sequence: TGTGCTAGTGGTTTGGTAGGACAGGGCGACTGGAATGAGCAGTTCTTC. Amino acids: CASGLVGQGDWNEQFF.

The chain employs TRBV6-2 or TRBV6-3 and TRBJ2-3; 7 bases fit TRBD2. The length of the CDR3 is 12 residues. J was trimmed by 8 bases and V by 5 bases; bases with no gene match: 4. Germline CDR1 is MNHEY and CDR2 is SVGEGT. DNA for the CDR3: TGTGCCAGCAGTACCCCGGGGGGTACGCAGTATTTT. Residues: CASSTPGGTQYF.

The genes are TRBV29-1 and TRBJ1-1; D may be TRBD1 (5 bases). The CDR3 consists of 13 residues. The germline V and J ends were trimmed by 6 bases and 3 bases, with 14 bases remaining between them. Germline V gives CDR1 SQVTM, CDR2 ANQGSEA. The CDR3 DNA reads TGCAGCGTGCAGGGATCCGGGGACACTGAAGCTTTCTTT. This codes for CSVQGSGDTEAFF.

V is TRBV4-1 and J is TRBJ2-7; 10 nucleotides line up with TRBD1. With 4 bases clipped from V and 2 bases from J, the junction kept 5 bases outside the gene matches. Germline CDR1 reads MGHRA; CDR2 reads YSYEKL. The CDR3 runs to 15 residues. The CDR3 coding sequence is TGCGCCAGCAGCCGAGGGACAGGGGTCCCCTACGAGCAGTACTTC. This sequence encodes CASSRGTGVPYEQYF.

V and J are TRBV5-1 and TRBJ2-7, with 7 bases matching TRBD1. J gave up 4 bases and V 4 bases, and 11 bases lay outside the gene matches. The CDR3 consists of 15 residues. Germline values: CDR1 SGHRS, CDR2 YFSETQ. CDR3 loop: CASSPLDRVNYEQYF. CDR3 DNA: TGCGCCAGCAGCCCGCTCGACAGGGTAAATTACGAGCAGTACTTC.

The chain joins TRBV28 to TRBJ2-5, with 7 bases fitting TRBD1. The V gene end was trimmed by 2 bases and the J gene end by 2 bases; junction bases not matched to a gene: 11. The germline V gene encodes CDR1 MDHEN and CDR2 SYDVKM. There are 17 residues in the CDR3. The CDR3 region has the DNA TGTGCCAGCAGTTTACCCCCAGGAAGGGGGCATCAAGAGACCCAGTACTTC. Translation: CASSLPPGRGHQETQYF.

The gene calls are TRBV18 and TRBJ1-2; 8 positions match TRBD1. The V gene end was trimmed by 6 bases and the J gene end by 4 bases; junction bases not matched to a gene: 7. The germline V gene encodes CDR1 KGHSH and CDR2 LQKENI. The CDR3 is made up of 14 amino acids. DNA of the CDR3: TGTGCCAGCTCTCCCGACAGGGGCGGCTATGGCTACACCTTC. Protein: CASSPDRGGYGYTF. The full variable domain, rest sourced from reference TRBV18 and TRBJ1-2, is NAGVMQNPRHLVRRRGQEARLRCSPMKGHSHVYWYRQLPEEGLKFMVYLQKENIIDESGMPKERFSAEFPKEGPSILRIQQVVRGDSAAYFCASSPDRGGYGYTFGSGTRLTVV.

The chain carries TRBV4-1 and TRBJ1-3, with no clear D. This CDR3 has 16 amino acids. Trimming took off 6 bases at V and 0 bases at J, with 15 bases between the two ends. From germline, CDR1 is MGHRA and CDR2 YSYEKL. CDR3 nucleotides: TGCGCCAGCAGTCTGCACACTAGGAGCTCTGGAAACACCATATATTTT. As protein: CASSLHTRSSGNTIYF.